This T cell receptor beta chain was documented in a study of human T cells and chemical hapten exposure. Time point specified: patch test 1, 2 weeks after DPC sensitization. Indicated treatment: therapeutic diphenylcyclopropenone sensitization with weekly scalp DPC. Unfractionated whole blood was the source of the extracted total RNA. Study findings and constraints: TCRs above 1 in 1000 frequency stayed constant with DPC sensitization.

MiXCR, run by TCRdb on the RACE reads, gives a single entry per CDR3 protein. This table has 95,000 to 150,000 distinct CDR3 sequences, roughly 13% appearing once. V was clipped by 2 bases and J by 5 bases, with 11 bases between them. The germline gives CDR1 SEHNR, CDR2 FQNEAQ (reference sequence). The CDR3 totals 14 residues. Regarding this clonotype: Its antigen is undetermined.

The starting material was whole blood, obtained in connection with sensitization to the hapten diphenylcyclopropenone (DPC). The chain recombines TRBV7-9 with TRBJ2-3; D uncertain. The TCR originated in a man aged 18 to 35 with alopecia areata. Some clones in this sample may be carry-over from other donors' samples. The CDR3 protein is CASSLLGGGDTQYF. The CDR3 nucleotides read TGTGCCAGCAGCTTATTGGGCGGCGGAGATACGCAGTATTTT.